Below, 24 T cell receptor beta chains from the same sample are listed, as sequenced in a study of control samples from healthy donors and cancer patients. The repertoire was sequenced with immunoSEQ multiplex PCR; TCRdb's copy has only in-frame clones and lacks some. The sample includes about 160,000 clones, roughly 95% of them seen just once. Sequencing input: blood. The receptors shown here come from a woman aged 30 to 39 in good health.

CDR3 nucleotides: TGCGCCAGCAGCCCCTTTGGACAGGGGGTTGCTGGCTACACCTTC. Translated, it gives CASSPFGQGVAGYTF. The chain links TRBV5-1 to TRBJ1-2, with 10 positions matching TRBD1. The CDR3 runs 15 residues. The germline CDR1 and CDR2 sequences are SGHRS and YFSETQ. Unmatched junction bases numbered 10, after V lost 4 bases and J lost 7 bases.

For the CDR3, the DNA is TGTGCCAGCTCACTGGACAGGGGGTCTAGAGTAAATCAGCCCCAGCATTTT. Its translation is CASSLDRGSRVNQPQHF. V usage is TRBV18 and J usage is TRBJ1-5, with 10 bases fitting TRBD1. The CDR3 is 17 amino acids. Losses at the gene ends were 4 bases for V and 4 bases for J; bases not matched to a gene: 10. The germline CDR1 and CDR2 sequences are KGHSH and LQKENI.

The genes are TRBV4-1 and TRBJ2-7; D possibly matches TRBD1 or TRBD2 (5 bases each). This CDR3 has 15 amino acids. The germline CDR1 and CDR2 sequences are MGHRA and YSYEKL. The V gene lost 2 bases and the J gene lost 0 bases, with 11 bases spanning the gap. DNA for the CDR3: TGCGCCAGCAGCCAACGGGGCCAGGGCTCCTACGAGCAGTACTTC. Protein: CASSQRGQGSYEQYF.

This chain uses TRBV5-1 with TRBJ1-5; 7 bases are a match to TRBD1. V shed 4 bases and J 0 bases; nucleotides not matched to a gene: 4. Per the germline V gene, CDR1 is SGHRS and CDR2 is YFSETQ. CDR3 length: 15 amino acids. CDR3 in DNA: TGCGCCAGCAGCATGACAGGGAATAGCAATCAGCCCCAGCATTTT. This translates into CASSMTGNSNQPQHF.

The V call is TRBV6-6, the J call TRBJ2-1; TRBD2 matches at 9 bases. V lost 2 bases, J lost 5 bases, and 1 base stayed unmatched. The CDR3 runs to 14 residues. Germline assignment: CDR1 MNHNY and CDR2 SVGAGI (reference sequence). The CDR3 DNA follows: TGTGCCAGCAGTTACGGCGGGAGGGACAATGAGCAGTTCTTC. Its translation: CASSYGGRDNEQFF.

This chain connects TRBV25-1 to TRBJ1-1; no firm D call. Trimming removed 7 bases at V and 1 base at J, with 10 bases between. The germline gives CDR1 MGHDK, CDR2 SYGVNS. This CDR3 contains 13 residues. CDR3 nucleotides: TGTGCCAGCACCCGAAGAGGGAACACTGAAGCTTTCTTT. It translates to CASTRRGNTEAFF.

The rearrangement joins TRBV5-1 to TRBJ2-3; 8 bases match TRBD2. The germline gives CDR1 SGHRS, CDR2 YFSETQ. The CDR3 consists of 18 residues. V shed 2 bases, J shed 2 bases, and the junction held 13 bases outside the gene matches. CDR3 in amino acids: CASSLDIVLAGYTDTQYF. The CDR3 DNA reads as TGCGCCAGCAGCTTAGATATCGTGCTAGCGGGTTACACAGATACGCAGTATTTT.

In DNA form, the CDR3 reads TGTGCCAGCAGACGGACAGGGGTTCGGGACCAGGGTGGCTACACCTTC. Its translation: CASRRTGVRDQGGYTF. J is TRBJ1-2 and V is TRBV11-2, with 9 nucleotides matching TRBD1. CDR1 SGHAT and CDR2 FQNNGV come from the germline V gene. This CDR3 comprises 16 residues. V lost 6 bases to trimming and J lost 7 bases; unmatched junction nucleotides: 15.

The rearrangement links TRBV4-1 to TRBJ1-1, with D tentatively TRBD1 (5 bases). This CDR3 is built from 14 residues. The V gene's germline CDR1 is MGHRA and CDR2 YSYEKL. Trimming cost V 0 bases and J 7 bases, with 12 bases left between them. The CDR3 loop is CASSQEPGQLEAFF. CDR3 sequence (DNA): TGCGCCAGCAGCCAAGAACCAGGGCAGCTTGAAGCTTTCTTT.

J is TRBJ2-2 and V is TRBV6-1; 10 nucleotides agree with TRBD2. J was trimmed by 5 bases and V by 1 base; bases with no gene match: 4. The CDR3 loop spans 16 amino acids. The germline V gene has CDR1 MNHNS and CDR2 SASEGT. DNA for the CDR3: TGTGCCAGCAGTGAAGGGACTAGCGGAGGAACCGGGGAGCTGTTTTTT. Its translation: CASSEGTSGGTGELFF.

This chain uses TRBV5-1 with TRBJ1-3; D is uncertain. The CDR3 runs 16 residues. Germline values: CDR1 SGHRS, CDR2 YFSETQ. Trimming left V 0 bases short and J 0 bases short, with 10 bases between. CDR3 loop: CASSLDGRISGNTIYF. DNA for the CDR3: TGCGCCAGCAGCTTGGACGGACGGATCTCTGGAAACACCATATATTTT. Using reference TRBV5-1 and TRBJ1-3 for the parts outside the CDR3, the full variable domain is KAGVTQTPRYLIKTRGQQVTLSCSPISGHRSVSWYQQTPGQGLQFLFEYFSETQRNKGNFPGRFSGRQFSNSRSEMNVSTLELGDSALYLCASSLDGRISGNTIYFGEGSWLTVV.

The genes are TRBV18 and TRBJ1-1; perhaps TRBD1 as D (6 bases). V lost 4 bases and J lost 8, with 11 bases in between. This CDR3 has 12 amino acids. Germline CDR1 is KGHSH and CDR2 is LQKENI. As DNA, the CDR3 is TGTGCCAGCTCACGTAACAGGGCAGAAGCTTTCTTT. Its translation: CASSRNRAEAFF.

The CDR3 sequence is CASSYSGGWRETQYF. The CDR3 nucleotides are TGTGCCAGCAGTTACTCGGGAGGGTGGAGAGAGACCCAGTACTTC. This chain uses TRBV6-5 with TRBJ2-5; 7 bases match TRBD2. Trimming removed 0 bases from V and 4 bases from J; junction bases left unmatched: 5. CDR1 is MNHEY, CDR2 SVGAGI, per germline. The CDR3 has 15 amino acids.

This clone was picked up one time. The chain carries TRBV6-5 and TRBJ1-1, with 8 bases matching TRBD1. Unmatched junction bases numbered 4, after V lost 6 bases and J lost 1 base. This CDR3 is built from 14 residues. Germline values: CDR1 MNHEY, CDR2 SVGAGI. The CDR3, as DNA: TGTGCCAGCAGCGGACAGGGCCCGAACACTGAAGCTTTCTTT. Amino acid sequence: CASSGQGPNTEAFF.

The rearrangement joins TRBV6-5 to TRBJ1-1, with D unresolved. Trimming stripped 9 bases from V and 6 bases from J, with 8 bases between. Germline V gives CDR1 MNHEY, CDR2 SVGAGI. The CDR3 runs to 10 residues. The CDR3: CASGIAEAFF. CDR3 nucleotides: TGTGCCAGTGGGATAGCTGAAGCTTTCTTT.

The chain carries TRBV10-1 and TRBJ1-1; D may be TRBD1 (5 bases). CDR1 and CDR2 (germline): WNHNN, SYGVQD (reference sequence). The CDR3 consists of 13 residues. Trimming stripped 10 bases from V and 4 bases from J, with 16 bases between. CDR3 coding DNA: TGCGCCACCCGCCGGGGGGAGAGCACTGAAGCTTTCTTT. Translation gives CATRRGESTEAFF.

The chain links TRBV9 to TRBJ2-7; D is ambiguous. V lost 0 bases to trimming and J lost 2 bases, with 12 bases between them. CDR3 length: 15 amino acids. Germline values: CDR1 SGDLS, CDR2 YYNGEE. This chain's CDR3 is CASSVATDGPYEQYF. The CDR3 DNA follows: TGTGCCAGCAGCGTAGCTACAGACGGTCCCTACGAGCAGTACTTC.

The chain combines TRBV6-5 with TRBJ2-1; D is perhaps TRBD2 (6 bases). The CDR3 has 13 residues. V lost 7 bases and J 7 bases, leaving 14 bases between the germline ends. Germline V gene data show CDR1 as MNHEY and CDR2 as SVGAGI. CDR3 coding DNA: TGTGCCAGCACCCTTATTGGGGGGAATGAGCAGTTCTTC. Translating it yields CASTLIGGNEQFF.

The rearrangement links TRBV5-1 to TRBJ1-1; D possibly corresponds to TRBD1 (6 bases). V lost 0 bases to trimming and J lost 1 base, with 13 bases between them. CDR3 length: 16 residues. CDR1 SGHRS and CDR2 YFSETQ come from the germline V gene. CDR3 region: CASSLEGVTANTEAFF. The CDR3 coding sequence is TGCGCCAGCAGCTTGGAGGGGGTGACAGCGAACACTGAAGCTTTCTTT.

V usage is TRBV14 and J usage is TRBJ2-2, with a possible D match to TRBD1 (6 bases). CDR1 and CDR2 from the germline V gene are SGHDN and FVKESK. This CDR3 has 14 residues. V was trimmed by 5 bases and J by 2 bases, leaving 9 bases between them. CDR3 in amino acids: CASSSGTNTGELFF. The CDR3 DNA follows: TGTGCCAGCAGCTCCGGGACAAACACCGGGGAGCTGTTTTTT.

The rearrangement joins TRBV19 to TRBJ2-1; tentatively, D is TRBD1 (6 bases). V was pared by 5 bases and J by 4 bases, with 21 bases between. This CDR3 is 17 amino acids long. Germline-derived CDR1 and CDR2 are LNHDA and SQIVND (reference sequence). The CDR3 DNA sequence: TGTGCCAGTAGTTTCGGACAGCCCACATGGGGTTACAATGAGCAGTTCTTC. Its protein product is CASSFGQPTWGYNEQFF.

This clone came up once. V and J are TRBV19 and TRBJ1-1, with D perhaps matching TRBD1 (5 bases). The CDR3 is 14 residues long. Trimming removed 7 bases from V and 2 bases from J, with 14 bases in between. Germline assignment: CDR1 LNHDA and CDR2 SQIVND (reference sequence). This chain's CDR3 is CASKGDLSNTEAFF. In DNA, the CDR3 is TGTGCCAGTAAAGGGGATTTAAGCAACACTGAAGCTTTCTTT.

The rearrangement uses TRBV14 and TRBJ1-2; 12 nucleotides line up with TRBD1. This CDR3 region has 15 residues. CDR1 is SGHDN, CDR2 FVKESK, per germline. Trimming at V came to 1 base and at J to 8 bases, leaving 5 bases not matched to a gene. The CDR3 bases are TGTGCCAGCAGCCAAGCGGGACAGGGGGCGCGCGGCTACACCTTC. Amino acids: CASSQAGQGARGYTF.

J is TRBJ2-5 and V is TRBV9; the match to TRBD2 covers 8 bases. The CDR3 is 15 residues long. V was clipped by 0 bases and J by 0 bases; unmatched bases: 1. Per germline, CDR1 SGDLS and CDR2 YYNGEE. This CDR3 is CASSVGGGYQETQYF. The CDR3 coding sequence is TGTGCCAGCAGCGTAGGCGGGGGGTACCAAGAGACCCAGTACTTC.